Listed here are 9 T cell receptor beta chains from one sample, sequenced in a study of T cell repertoires in cytomegalovirus infection. The antigens for these receptors are not known. MiXCR, run by TCRdb on the reads, gives a single entry per CDR3 protein. Of about 920,000 distinct CDR3 sequences listed, 30% to 40% are singletons. This specimen consisted of cultured CD8+ T cells from PBMCs, obtained from culture after CMV antigen stimulation. Every receptor here comes from a human donor in good health (CMV status not recorded). Some clones in this sample may be carry-over from other donors' samples.

This clonotype was recorded once. The chain links TRBV15 to TRBJ1-5; D not resolved. Germline V gives CDR1 LNHNV, CDR2 YYDKDF (reference sequence). The CDR3 loop spans 16 amino acids. V was cut by 3 bases and J by 0 bases, with 12 bases left in between. The CDR3 region is CATSSSGGSSNQPQHF. CDR3 in DNA: TGTGCCACCAGCAGCTCTGGAGGGTCTAGCAATCAGCCCCAGCATTTT.

This chain joins TRBV14 and TRBJ1-4, with unresolved D. Per the germline V gene, CDR1 is SGHDN and CDR2 is FVKESK. CDR3 length equals 15 residues. Trimming removed 5 bases from V and 3 bases from J, with 13 bases in between. The CDR3: CASSDSRGSNEKLFF. DNA for the CDR3: TGTGCCAGCAGCGACTCACGGGGTTCTAATGAAAAACTGTTTTTT.

This clonotype was counted a few times. V usage is TRBV6-1 and J usage is TRBJ2-7; D tentatively reads TRBD1 or TRBD2 (5 bases each). The CDR3 length is 15 residues. The germline V gene encodes CDR1 MNHNS and CDR2 SASEGT. Trimming stripped 1 base from V and 2 bases from J, with 12 bases between. CDR3 DNA sequence: TGTGCCAGCAGTGAAGAGGCAGGGCGGGCCTACGAGCAGTACGTC. Translating it yields CASSEEAGRAYEQYV.

The chain employs TRBV9 and TRBJ2-5, with D possibly matching TRBD2 (6 bases). Trimming took 4 bases from V and 7 from J, leaving 20 bases between them. The CDR3 extends over 15 amino acids. Germline V lookup: CDR1 SGDLS, CDR2 YYNGEE. The CDR3 region has the DNA TGTGCCAGCAGCCCAGCTCCGGGAGCTGGCCCGACCCAGTACTTC. Translation gives CASSPAPGAGPTQYF. The complete variable domain, with remaining parts taken from reference TRBV9 and TRBJ2-5, reads DSGVTQTPKHLITATGQRVTLRCSPRSGDLSVYWYQQSLDQGLQFLIQYYNGEERAKGNILERFSAQQFPDLHSELNLSSLELGDSALYFCASSPAPGAGPTQYFGPGTRLLVL.

This rearrangement joins TRBV6-2 or TRBV6-3 to TRBJ1-5; D perhaps matches TRBD1 (6 bases). CDR1 and CDR2 from the germline V gene are MNHEY and SVGEGT. The CDR3 runs to 13 residues. The V end lost 7 bases, the J end lost 8 bases, and 15 bases lay between the germline ends. The CDR3 here is CASTPGGGEPQHF. CDR3 nucleotide sequence: TGTGCCAGCACCCCTGGGGGGGGCGAGCCCCAGCATTTT.

The V call is TRBV7-9, the J call TRBJ1-1; tentative D call: TRBD1 (6 bases). This CDR3 region has 15 residues. V lost 5 bases to trimming and J lost 3 bases, with 16 bases between them. Germline V CDR1 and CDR2: SEHNR, FQNEAQ (reference sequence). CDR3 residues: CASSEGGGGDTEAFF. In DNA, the CDR3 is TGTGCCAGCAGCGAGGGGGGTGGAGGCGACACTGAAGCTTTCTTT.

There are many counts of this clonotype. In nucleotides, the CDR3 is TGTGCCAGTAGAGCGCGCAGGGTCCCCGATGGCTACACCTTC. This codes for CASRARRVPDGYTF. This chain joins TRBV19 and TRBJ1-2; TRBD1 might be the D (5 bases). The V end lost 6 bases, the J end lost 6 bases, and 17 bases lay between the germline ends. Germline CDR1 and CDR2: LNHDA and SQIVND (reference sequence). This CDR3 has 14 residues.

In regard to this clonotype: This likely stems from a read error, as it lies one base from a far larger clone. The chain combines TRBV13 with TRBJ1-1, with TRBD1 as a possible D gene (5 bases). V gave up 3 bases and J gave up 4 bases, with 9 bases separating them. The CDR3 loop spans 13 amino acids. CDR1 and CDR2 (germline): PRHDT, FYEKMQ (reference sequence). The CDR3 region is CASSFGRATEAFF. The CDR3 nucleotides read TGTGCCAGCAGCTTCGGCAGGGCCACTGAAGCTTTCTTT.

This clonotype came up a few times. The CDR3 nucleotides are TGTGCCAGCAGCTCGCGGAGGGCGTCCGCTGAAGCTTTCTTT. Amino acid sequence: CASSSRRASAEAFF. The V call is TRBV7-2, the J call TRBJ1-1, with unresolved D. The germline CDR1 and CDR2 sequences are SGHTA and FQGNSA. The CDR3 runs 14 residues. Between the trimmed V and J ends, which lost 4 bases and 6 bases, there was a span of 15 bases. The variable domain in full, with the rest retrieved from reference TRBV7-2 and TRBJ1-1, is GAGVSQSPSNKVTEKGKDVELRCDPISGHTALYWYRQSLGQGLEFLIYFQGNSAPDKSGLPSDRFSAERTGGSVSTLTIQRTQQEDSAVYLCASSSRRASAEAFFGQGTRLTVV.